The 3 T cell receptor beta chains below were found in one sample sequenced in a study of blood T cell repertoires in COVID-19. Assay used: immunoSEQ multiplex PCR; TCRdb lists only in-frame clones, some missing. The repertoire holds more than 100,000 clones, with about 90% as singletons. The sample taken for sequencing was peripheral blood. The receptors stem from a woman between 55 and 75 years old with COVID-19, enrolled during active disease.

This chain joins TRBV5-1 and TRBJ2-3; 7 bases agree with TRBD1. V was pared by 0 bases and J by 4 bases, with 8 bases of the junction left unmatched. The CDR3 extends over 16 amino acids. Germline V gives CDR1 SGHRS, CDR2 YFSETQ. The CDR3 DNA reads TGCGCCAGCAGCTTGGACGGTCAAACAGGGGCAGATACGCAGTATTTT. Its translation is CASSLDGQTGADTQYF.

As DNA, the CDR3 is TGTGCCAGCAGCCCGACAGGAGCGAACACCGGGGAGCTGTTTTTT. This sequence encodes CASSPTGANTGELFF. The rearrangement uses TRBV14 and TRBJ2-2; D might be TRBD1 (6 bases). The CDR3 contains 15 residues. CDR1 is SGHDN and CDR2 is FVKESK in the germline V gene. V dropped 4 bases and J dropped 0 bases, with 9 bases sitting between them.

CDR3 nucleotide sequence: TGTGCCAGCAGGGCTAGTGGGACTGACTTAGGAGGCTACACCTTC. Translated: CASRASGTDLGGYTF. The genes are TRBV2 and TRBJ1-2; TRBD1 might be the D (5 bases). Trimming cost V 6 bases and J 8 bases, with 22 bases left between them. Germline V CDR1 and CDR2: SNHLY, FYNNEI. CDR3 length: 15 amino acids.